These T cell receptor beta chains were read from a single sample in a study of cytomegalovirus exposure and HLA in healthy donors. This table comes from immunoSEQ multiplex PCR, and its TCRdb copy is limited to in-frame clones, with some not included. This table has about 120,000 clones, around four fifths appearing once. Sequenced input: PBMCs. These receptors were collected from a middle-aged man in good health and CMV-seronegative. The CDR3 runs from the conserved cysteine through the conserved F or W. A D gene is named only where the DNA matches it firmly. A row's size may be missing; if present it is once, few, many or a size class.

d_call clone_size j_call v_call cdr3_aa cdr3_nt
NA NA TRBJ2-2 TRBV14 CASSQGLGGTGELFF TGTGCCAGCAGCCAAGGTTTGGGAGGCACCGGGGAGCTGTTTTTT
TRBD1 NA TRBJ2-7 TRBV10-3 CAISGLNRGSYEQYF TGTGCCATCAGTGGTCTCAACAGGGGATCCTACGAGCAGTACTTC
TRBD2 NA TRBJ2-1 TRBV4-3 CASSQVAGLAGGSSYNEQFF TGCGCCAGCAGCCAAGTCGCGGGACTAGCGGGGGGGAGCTCCTACAATGAGCAGTTCTTC
NA NA TRBJ2-1 TRBV6-6 CASLSRISYNEQFF TGTGCCAGCCTAAGCAGGATCTCCTACAATGAGCAGTTCTTC
TRBD2 NA TRBJ2-3 TRBV19 CASSTTSGGSVSTDTQYF TGTGCCAGTAGTACGACTAGCGGGGGGTCCGTTAGCACAGATACGCAGTATTTT
NA NA TRBJ1-4 TRBV5-1 CASSFRGAGEKLFF TGCGCCAGCAGCTTCAGGGGCGCTGGTGAAAAACTGTTTTTT
NA NA TRBJ2-4 TRBV28 CASSLISAQGRNSQYF TGTGCCAGCAGTTTGATCTCTGCACAGGGCCGTAACAGTCAGTACTTC
NA NA TRBJ2-1 TRBV10-3 CAISGNNEQFF TGTGCCATCAGTGGTAACAATGAGCAGTTCTTC
NA NA TRBJ1-1 TRBV5-1 CASSSLSGTEAFF TGCGCCAGCAGCTCGCTCTCCGGTACTGAAGCTTTCTTT
TRBD1 NA TRBJ1-5 TRBV5-6 CASSSTGTSNQPQHF TGTGCCAGCAGCTCGACAGGGACGAGCAATCAGCCCCAGCATTTT
NA NA TRBJ1-1 TRBV30 CAWSVTGRRGTEAFF TGTGCCTGGAGTGTAACAGGGCGGCGAGGTACTGAAGCTTTCTTT
TRBD2 once TRBJ2-2 TRBV4-3 CASSPGSGGAGGELFF TGCGCCAGCAGCCCGGGAAGCGGGGGGGCTGGCGGGGAGCTGTTTTTT
NA NA TRBJ1-1 TRBV11-3 CASSLAGGNTEAFF TGTGCCAGCAGCCTGGCGGGCGGCAACACTGAAGCTTTCTTT
NA NA TRBJ2-7 TRBV7-2 CASSLGSDPAVYEQYF TGTGCCAGCAGCTTAGGATCAGACCCGGCGGTCTACGAGCAGTACTTC
NA NA TRBJ2-7 TRBV2 CASNRVGTLSYEQYF TGTGCCAGCAATAGAGTGGGGACTCTATCCTACGAGCAGTACTTC
NA NA TRBJ1-1 TRBV2 CASTRSLNTEAFF TGTGCCAGCACTCGGAGCCTGAACACTGAAGCTTTCTTT
NA NA TRBJ1-5 TRBV6-5 CASRKGQTRQPQHF TGTGCCAGCAGGAAAGGACAGACGCGTCAGCCCCAGCATTTT
NA NA TRBJ2-3 TRBV27 CASSLWPDTQYF TGTGCCAGCAGTTTATGGCCAGATACGCAGTATTTT
TRBD1 NA TRBJ1-1 TRBV7-2 CASLATGVRAEAFF TGTGCCAGTCTAGCTACAGGGGTTAGGGCTGAAGCTTTCTTT
TRBD1 NA TRBJ1-2 TRBV6-5 CASSAIDRTGGGYTF TGTGCCAGCAGTGCCATCGATCGGACAGGGGGGGGCTACACCTTC
TRBD2 NA TRBJ2-3 TRBV9 CASSVLGEGTDTQYF TGTGCCAGCAGCGTATTAGGGGAGGGGACAGATACGCAGTATTTT
NA NA TRBJ1-5 TRBV27 CASSLEGISNQPQHF TGTGCCAGCAGTTTGGAGGGAATTAGCAATCAGCCCCAGCATTTT
NA NA TRBJ2-3 TRBV18 CASSPSFARTDTQYF TGTGCCAGCTCACCAAGTTTCGCTAGAACAGATACGCAGTATTTT
TRBD1 few TRBJ1-2 TRBV10-3 CAISEQGPSGYGYTF TGTGCCATCAGTGAACAGGGGCCCTCTGGCTATGGCTACACCTTC
TRBD1 NA TRBJ2-2 TRBV4-3 CASSQETGVLVGELFF TGCGCCAGCAGCCAGGAGACAGGGGTACTGGTCGGGGAGCTGTTTTTT
TRBD2 NA TRBJ2-7 TRBV18 CASSPGPGTSGYEQYF TGTGCCAGCTCACCAGGCCCCGGGACTAGCGGCTACGAGCAGTACTTC
TRBD1 NA TRBJ1-6 TRBV6-5 CASSRQGSWNSPLHF TGTGCCAGCAGTAGACAGGGATCGTGGAATTCACCCCTCCACTTT
NA NA TRBJ2-7 TRBV14 CASSPTSYEQYF TGTGCCAGCAGCCCGACTTCCTACGAGCAGTACTTC
TRBD2 NA TRBJ2-1 TRBV28 CASFTPSGSYNEQFF TGTGCCAGTTTTACTCCTAGCGGATCCTACAATGAGCAGTTCTTC
NA NA TRBJ2-2 TRBV7-2 CASSFYGSGTGELFF TGTGCCAGCAGCTTTTACGGGTCGGGCACCGGGGAGCTGTTTTTT
NA NA TRBJ1-2 TRBV5-6 CASSRLQNYGYTF TGTGCCAGCAGCCGGTTACAGAACTATGGCTACACCTTC
TRBD1 NA TRBJ1-1 TRBV5-1 CASSLGTGPATEAFF TGCGCCAGCAGCTTGGGGACAGGGCCAGCGACTGAAGCTTTCTTT
TRBD2 NA TRBJ2-5 TRBV28 CASALAGGFQETQYF TGTGCCAGCGCCCTTGCGGGAGGATTCCAAGAGACCCAGTACTTC
NA NA TRBJ1-1 TRBV7-9 CASSLSREAFF TGTGCCAGCAGCTTATCTAGGGAAGCTTTCTTT
TRBD1 NA TRBJ1-1 TRBV5-6 CASSRQGRTEAFF TGTGCCAGCAGCCGACAGGGACGGACTGAAGCTTTCTTT
TRBD2 NA TRBJ2-5 TRBV5-4 CASSRPGLAEETQYF TGTGCCAGCAGCCGGCCGGGACTAGCGGAAGAGACCCAGTACTTC
TRBD1 NA TRBJ1-2 TRBV2 CASSEAQDRGYGYTF TGTGCCAGCAGTGAAGCCCAAGACAGGGGGTATGGCTACACCTTC
NA once TRBJ1-1 TRBV7-2 CASSSPTGRGREAFF TGTGCCAGCAGCTCCCCAACAGGGAGGGGTAGGGAAGCTTTCTTT
TRBD2 NA TRBJ2-7 TRBV6-1 CASSEGASGVSEQYF TGTGCCAGCAGTGAAGGGGCTAGCGGGGTTAGTGAGCAGTACTTC
NA NA TRBJ1-1 TRBV4-3 CASSQDRGMNTEAFF TGCGCCAGCAGCCAAGACCGGGGAATGAACACTGAAGCTTTCTTT
TRBD1 NA TRBJ2-7 TRBV6-1 CASKRGQGEYEQYF TGTGCCAGCAAGCGAGGACAGGGAGAGTACGAGCAGTACTTC
NA NA TRBJ2-1 TRBV4-3 CASSQTTSSGAGEQFF TGCGCCAGCAGCCAGACTACCTCGTCAGGAGCGGGTGAGCAGTTCTTC
NA few TRBJ1-3 TRBV18 CASSSSTRHSGNTIYF TGTGCCAGCTCCTCTTCGACTCGCCACTCTGGAAACACCATATATTTT
NA NA TRBJ2-3 TRBV10-1 CASNESRDTQYF TGCGCCAGCAATGAGTCGAGAGATACGCAGTATTTT
NA NA TRBJ2-5 TRBV15 CATSLGPETQYF TGTGCCACCAGCCTAGGTCCGGAGACCCAGTACTTC
TRBD1 NA TRBJ1-2 TRBV6-1 CASSESTGDYGYTF TGTGCCAGCAGTGAGTCGACAGGGGATTATGGCTACACCTTC
NA NA TRBJ1-1 TRBV29-1 CSVEGGLNTEAFF TGCAGCGTTGAGGGAGGGTTGAACACTGAAGCTTTCTTT
TRBD1 NA TRBJ2-4 TRBV5-4 CASSSDRGSVVDIQYF TGTGCCAGCAGCTCTGACAGGGGTTCGGTCGTGGACATTCAGTACTTC
NA few TRBJ2-7 TRBV13 CASSMRETAYEQYF TGTGCCAGCAGCATGAGAGAGACAGCCTACGAGCAGTACTTC